The sample holds a few counts of the clone carrying this T cell receptor beta chain. The V end lost 4 bases, the J end lost 2 bases, and 17 bases lay between the germline ends. The CDR3 sequence is 16 residues long. The data originate from a study of early T cells in non-severe SARS-CoV-2 infection. About the research overall: Sequenced bulk RNA came from whole blood that was unsorted, and chains were unpaired.

Tagging with unique molecular identifiers was applied to individual cDNA molecules. TCRdb re-called the 5' RACE reads with MiXCR, one entry per CDR3 protein. The repertoire holds 45,000 to 75,000 distinct CDR3 sequences, with about 8.9% as singletons. The clonotype was recovered from an adult who was a healthcare worker with PCR-confirmed SARS-CoV-2 infection or an uninfected control (not recorded which). Sample: whole blood. The rearrangement uses TRBV12-3 or TRBV12-4 and TRBJ2-5; the D is unclear. CDR3 bases: TGTGCCAGCAGTTCTCAGTCCCGCCGGAGTCAAGAGACCCAGTACTTC. Encoded protein: CASSSQSRRSQETQYF.